This T cell receptor (beta chain) was sequenced for a study of CD8 T cells in Susac syndrome. The sequenced target, TCR beta, came from blood CD8+ and CD4+ T cells. The TEMRA cells underwent FACS enrichment, while the CD8+ and CD4+ T cells underwent negative isolation. The length of the CDR3 is 18 residues. Trimming shortened V by 3 bases and J by 0 bases, and 18 bases separated the two germline ends. Germline loops: CDR1 LGHNA, CDR2 YSLEER. Random hexamers primed reverse transcription of roughly 0.45 to 1 ug RNA. The amplification used immunoSEQ multiplex PCR on TCR beta CDR3; it spanned 54 Vbeta and 13 Jbeta. TCRdb fed the immunoSEQ multiplex PCR reads into MiXCR, producing one record per CDR3 protein. The table has tens of thousands of distinct CDR3 sequences, about 93% seen once; the top ten hold around 0.3%.

The specimen sequenced was CD8+ T cells from PBMCs. The rearrangement uses TRBV4-3 and TRBJ1-5, with a possible D match to TRBD1 (5 bases). The source is a human donor in good health. This CDR3 reads CASSHPPGRMISNQPQHF. The DNA of the CDR3 is TGCGCCAGCAGCCATCCCCCGGGACGAATGATTAGCAATCAGCCCCAGCATTTT.